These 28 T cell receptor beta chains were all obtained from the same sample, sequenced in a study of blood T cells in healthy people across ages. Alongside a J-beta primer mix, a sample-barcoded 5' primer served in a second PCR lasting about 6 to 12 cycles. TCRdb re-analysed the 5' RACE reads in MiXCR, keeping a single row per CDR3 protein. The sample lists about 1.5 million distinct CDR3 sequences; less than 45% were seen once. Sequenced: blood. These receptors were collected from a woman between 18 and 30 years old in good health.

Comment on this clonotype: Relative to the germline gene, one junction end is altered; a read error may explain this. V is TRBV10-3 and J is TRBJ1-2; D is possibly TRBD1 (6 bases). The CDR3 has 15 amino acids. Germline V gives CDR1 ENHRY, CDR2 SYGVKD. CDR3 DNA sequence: TGTGCCATCAGTGGCTCATACAGGGTCAACTGTGGCTACACCTTC. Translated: CAISGSYRVNCGYTF.

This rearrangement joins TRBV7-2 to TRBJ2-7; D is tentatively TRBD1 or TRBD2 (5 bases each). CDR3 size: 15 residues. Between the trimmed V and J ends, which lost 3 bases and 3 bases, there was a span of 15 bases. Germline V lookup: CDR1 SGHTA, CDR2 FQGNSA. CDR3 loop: CASSFSGPTFYEQYF. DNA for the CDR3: TGTGCCAGCAGCTTCTCGGGACCGACGTTCTACGAGCAGTACTTC.

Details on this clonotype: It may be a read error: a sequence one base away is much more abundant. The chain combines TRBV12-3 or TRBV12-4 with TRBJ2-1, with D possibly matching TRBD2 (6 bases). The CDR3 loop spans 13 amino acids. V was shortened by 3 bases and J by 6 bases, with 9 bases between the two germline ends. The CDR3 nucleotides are TGTGCCAGCAGTTTCGGCGGGATCAATGAGCAGTTCTTC. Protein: CASSFGGINEQFF.

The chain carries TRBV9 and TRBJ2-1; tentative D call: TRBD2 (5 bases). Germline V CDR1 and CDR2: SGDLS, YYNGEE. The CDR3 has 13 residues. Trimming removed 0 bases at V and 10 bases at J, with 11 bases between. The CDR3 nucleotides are TGTGCCAGCAGCGTAGGTCCGGGGTACGAGCAGTTCTTC. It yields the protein CASSVGPGYEQFF.

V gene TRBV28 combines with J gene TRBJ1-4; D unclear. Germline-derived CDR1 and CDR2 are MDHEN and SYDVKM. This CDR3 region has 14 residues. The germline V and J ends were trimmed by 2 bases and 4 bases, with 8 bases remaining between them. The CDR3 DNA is TGTGCCAGCAGTTTACGGGTTTTTAATGAAAAACTGTTTTTT. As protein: CASSLRVFNEKLFF.

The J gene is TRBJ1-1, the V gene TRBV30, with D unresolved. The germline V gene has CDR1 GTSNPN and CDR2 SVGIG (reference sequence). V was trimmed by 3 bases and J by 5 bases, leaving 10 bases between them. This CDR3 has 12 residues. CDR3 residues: CAWSHLETEAFF. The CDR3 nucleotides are TGTGCCTGGAGCCATCTGGAGACTGAAGCTTTCTTT.

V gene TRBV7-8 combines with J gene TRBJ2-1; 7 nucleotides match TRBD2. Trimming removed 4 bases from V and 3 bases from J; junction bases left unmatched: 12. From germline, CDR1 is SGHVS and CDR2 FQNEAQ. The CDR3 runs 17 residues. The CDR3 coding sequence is TGTGCCAGCAGCTCGGGGCTAGCGGTACGAGTCTACAATGAGCAGTTCTTC. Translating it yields CASSSGLAVRVYNEQFF.

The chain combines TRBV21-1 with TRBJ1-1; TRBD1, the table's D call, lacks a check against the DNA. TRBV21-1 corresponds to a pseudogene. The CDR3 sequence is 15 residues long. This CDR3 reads CASTPPRAGQPEAFF. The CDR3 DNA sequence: TGTGCCAGCACCCCACCCCGGGCAGGCCAACCTGAAGCTTTCTTT.

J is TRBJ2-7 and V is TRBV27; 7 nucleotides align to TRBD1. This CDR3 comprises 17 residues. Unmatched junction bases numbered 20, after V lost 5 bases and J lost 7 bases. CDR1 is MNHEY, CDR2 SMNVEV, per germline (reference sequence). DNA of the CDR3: TGTGCCAGCAGTACGCCGAGAGGACAGGAGTCCTACAATGAGCAGTACTTC. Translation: CASSTPRGQESYNEQYF.

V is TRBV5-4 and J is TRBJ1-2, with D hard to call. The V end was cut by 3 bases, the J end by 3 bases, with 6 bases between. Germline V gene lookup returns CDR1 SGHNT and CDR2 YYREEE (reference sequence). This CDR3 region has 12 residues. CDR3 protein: CASSYNYYGYTF. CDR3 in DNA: TGTGCCAGCAGCTACAACTACTATGGCTACACCTTC. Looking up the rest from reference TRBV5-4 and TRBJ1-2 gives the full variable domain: ETGVTQSPTHLIKTRGQQVTLRCSSQSGHNTVSWYQQALGQGPQFIFQYYREEENGRGNFPPRFSGLQFPNYSSELNVNALELDDSALYLCASSYNYYGYTFGSGTRLTVV.

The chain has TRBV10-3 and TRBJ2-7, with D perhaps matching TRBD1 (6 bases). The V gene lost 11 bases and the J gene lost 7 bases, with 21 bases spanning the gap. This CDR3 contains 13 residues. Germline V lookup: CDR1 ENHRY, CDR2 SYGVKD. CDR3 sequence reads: CASHRVLTSEQYF. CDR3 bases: TGTGCCTCACACAGGGTTCTAACCTCGGAGCAGTACTTC.

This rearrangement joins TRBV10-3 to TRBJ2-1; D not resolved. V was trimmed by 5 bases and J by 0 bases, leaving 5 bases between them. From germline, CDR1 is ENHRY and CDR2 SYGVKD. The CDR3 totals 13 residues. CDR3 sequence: CAISRTSYNEQFF. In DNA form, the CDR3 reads TGTGCCATCAGTAGGACCTCCTACAATGAGCAGTTCTTC.

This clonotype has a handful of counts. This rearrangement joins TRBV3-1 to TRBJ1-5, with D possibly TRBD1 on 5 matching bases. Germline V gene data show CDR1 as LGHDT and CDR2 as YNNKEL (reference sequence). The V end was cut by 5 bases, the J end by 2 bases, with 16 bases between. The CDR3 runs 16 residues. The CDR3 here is CASSFLAGGGNQPQHF. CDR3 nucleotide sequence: TGTGCCAGCAGCTTTCTCGCGGGAGGGGGCAATCAGCCCCAGCATTTT.

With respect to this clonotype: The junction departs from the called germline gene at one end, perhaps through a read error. Here the CDR3 DNA reads TGTGCCAGCAGGGGGACAGCTAGCAATCAGCACCAGCATTTT. It translates to CASRGTASNQHQHF. J is TRBJ1-5 and V is TRBV6-5, with 7 bases that match TRBD1. Germline CDR1 MNHEY, CDR2 SVGAGI. CDR3 length: 14 amino acids.

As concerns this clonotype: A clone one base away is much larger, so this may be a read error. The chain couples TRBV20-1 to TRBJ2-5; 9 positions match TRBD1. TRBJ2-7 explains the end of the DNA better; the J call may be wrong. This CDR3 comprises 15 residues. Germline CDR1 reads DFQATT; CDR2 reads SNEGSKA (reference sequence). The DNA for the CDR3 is TGCAGTGCCAAAACCCGACAGGGGGTAAATTACGAGCAGTACTTC. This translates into CSAKTRQGVNYEQYF.

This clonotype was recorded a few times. The CDR3 loop is CASGPLQETQYF. In DNA, the CDR3 is TGTGCCAGCGGCCCCTTGCAAGAGACCCAGTACTTC. V is TRBV3-1 and J is TRBJ2-5; D gene unclear. The germline gives CDR1 LGHDT, CDR2 YNNKEL (reference sequence). V dropped 8 bases and J dropped 2 bases, with 9 bases sitting between them. This CDR3 contains 12 residues.

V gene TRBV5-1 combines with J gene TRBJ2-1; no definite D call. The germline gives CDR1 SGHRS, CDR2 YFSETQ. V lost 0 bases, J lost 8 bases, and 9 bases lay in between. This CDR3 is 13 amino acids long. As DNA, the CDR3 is TGCGCCAGCAGCTTGGGGTTTGACGATGAGCAGTTCTTC. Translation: CASSLGFDDEQFF.

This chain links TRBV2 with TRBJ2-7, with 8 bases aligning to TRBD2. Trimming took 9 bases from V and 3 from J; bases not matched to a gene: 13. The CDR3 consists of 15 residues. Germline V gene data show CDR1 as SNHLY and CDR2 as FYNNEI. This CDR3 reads CARSQRGTGDYEQYF. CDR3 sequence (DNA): TGTGCCAGATCCCAGCGGGGGACCGGGGACTACGAGCAGTACTTC.

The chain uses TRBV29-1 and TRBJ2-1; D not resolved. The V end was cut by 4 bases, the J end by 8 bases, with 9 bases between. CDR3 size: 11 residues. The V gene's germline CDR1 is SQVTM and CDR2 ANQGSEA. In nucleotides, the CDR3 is TGCAGCGTTGCCGCGACTGATGAGCAGTTCTTC. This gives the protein CSVAATDEQFF.

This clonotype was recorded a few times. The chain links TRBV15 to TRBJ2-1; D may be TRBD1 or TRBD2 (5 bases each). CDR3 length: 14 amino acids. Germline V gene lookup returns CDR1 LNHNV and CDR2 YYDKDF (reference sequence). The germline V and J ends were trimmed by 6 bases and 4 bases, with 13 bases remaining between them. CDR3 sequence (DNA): TGTGCCACCAGGAGCGGACATACTTACAATGAGCAGTTCTTC. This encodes CATRSGHTYNEQFF.

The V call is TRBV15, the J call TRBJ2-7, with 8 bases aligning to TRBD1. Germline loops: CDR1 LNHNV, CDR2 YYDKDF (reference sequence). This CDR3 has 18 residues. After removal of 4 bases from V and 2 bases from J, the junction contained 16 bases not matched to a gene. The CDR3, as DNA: TGTGCCACCAGCACCTGGGGTCAGGGGGCTGGAGTCGCCTACGAGCAGTACTTC. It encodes CATSTWGQGAGVAYEQYF.

CDR3 bases: TGTGCCAGCAGCAAAGCGCGCACAGGGGAAGTTGTTAGGAACACTGAAGCTTTCTTT. This encodes CASSKARTGEVVRNTEAFF. The genes are TRBV21-1 and TRBJ1-1; TRBD1 is the table's D call, not checked against the DNA. TRBV21-1 is a documented pseudogene. The CDR3 sequence is 19 residues long.

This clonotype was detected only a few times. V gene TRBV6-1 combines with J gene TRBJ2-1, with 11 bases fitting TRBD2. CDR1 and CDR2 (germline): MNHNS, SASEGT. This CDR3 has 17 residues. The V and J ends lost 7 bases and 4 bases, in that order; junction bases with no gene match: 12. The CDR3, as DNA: TGTGCCAGCAAGGAAAGGGGACTAGCGGACAAATACAATGAGCAGTTCTTC. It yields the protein CASKERGLADKYNEQFF.

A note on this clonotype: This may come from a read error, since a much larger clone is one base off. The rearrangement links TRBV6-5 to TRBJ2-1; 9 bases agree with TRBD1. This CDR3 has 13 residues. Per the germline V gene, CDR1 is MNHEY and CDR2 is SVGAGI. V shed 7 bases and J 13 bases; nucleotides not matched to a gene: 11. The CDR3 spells CASNRDRDETQFF. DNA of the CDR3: TGTGCCAGCAATCGGGACAGGGATGAGACCCAGTTCTTC.

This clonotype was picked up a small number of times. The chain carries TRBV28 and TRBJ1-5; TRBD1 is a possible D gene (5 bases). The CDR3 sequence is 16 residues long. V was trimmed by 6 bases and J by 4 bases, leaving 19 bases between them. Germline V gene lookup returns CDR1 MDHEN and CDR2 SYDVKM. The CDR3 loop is CASSSLPGLGNQPQHF. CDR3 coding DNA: TGTGCCAGCAGCTCCCTTCCGGGGCTGGGGAATCAGCCCCAGCATTTT.

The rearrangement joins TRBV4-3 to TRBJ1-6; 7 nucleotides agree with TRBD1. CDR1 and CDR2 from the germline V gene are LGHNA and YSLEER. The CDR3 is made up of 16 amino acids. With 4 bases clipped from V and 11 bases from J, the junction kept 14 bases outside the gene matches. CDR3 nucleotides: TGCGCCAGCAGCCTCCTATTTTCGTCGACAGGGACACCCCTCCACTTT. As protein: CASSLLFSSTGTPLHF.

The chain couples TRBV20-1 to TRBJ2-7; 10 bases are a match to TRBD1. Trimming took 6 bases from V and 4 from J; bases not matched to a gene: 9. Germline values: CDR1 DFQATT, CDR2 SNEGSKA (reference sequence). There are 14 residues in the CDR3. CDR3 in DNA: TGCAGTGCCTATCCCCGGGACAGGGGTTACGAGCAGTACTTC. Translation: CSAYPRDRGYEQYF.

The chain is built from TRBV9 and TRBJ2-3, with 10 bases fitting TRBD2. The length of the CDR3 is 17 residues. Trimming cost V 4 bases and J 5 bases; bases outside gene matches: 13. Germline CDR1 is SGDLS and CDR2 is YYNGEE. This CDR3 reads CASSPQGLAYRIDTQYF. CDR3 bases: TGTGCCAGCAGCCCTCAGGGACTAGCGTACCGCATAGATACGCAGTATTTT. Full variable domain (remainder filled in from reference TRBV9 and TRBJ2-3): DSGVTQTPKHLITATGQRVTLRCSPRSGDLSVYWYQQSLDQGLQFLIQYYNGEERAKGNILERFSAQQFPDLHSELNLSSLELGDSALYFCASSPQGLAYRIDTQYFGPGTRLTVL.